This entry concerns a single T cell receptor beta chain. Its specificity is unknown. The V end was cut by 6 bases, the J end by 5 bases, with 19 bases between. CDR1 and CDR2 from the germline V gene are SEHNR and FQNEAQ (reference sequence). CDR3 length equals 15 residues. This sample is drawn from a study of blood T cells in healthy people across ages. Overall study: There was about one barcoded beta molecule captured by template switching per two T cells.

In terms of origin and age, donors were healthy Caucasian individuals from Russia aged roughly 6 to 95. Findings and limits, study-wide: As age increased, TCR beta diversity per million T cells fell in a roughly linear fashion.

Next came a second PCR, run for about 6 to 11 cycles, which used a sample-barcoded 5' primer along with a J-beta primer mix. At least 3 million CDR3-containing paired-end reads were obtained per sample. TCRdb ran MiXCR on the 5' RACE reads and lists one entry per CDR3 protein. Of roughly 830,000 distinct CDR3 sequences in the sample, around two thirds were seen once. The clonotype originates from a man in his thirties or forties in good health. The material sequenced was blood. The chain carries TRBV7-9 and TRBJ2-5; no clear D gene. CDR3 coding DNA: TGTGCCAGCAGACCCTTCGCGACCTTAACGGAGACCCAGTACTTC. Its translation is CASRPFATLTETQYF.